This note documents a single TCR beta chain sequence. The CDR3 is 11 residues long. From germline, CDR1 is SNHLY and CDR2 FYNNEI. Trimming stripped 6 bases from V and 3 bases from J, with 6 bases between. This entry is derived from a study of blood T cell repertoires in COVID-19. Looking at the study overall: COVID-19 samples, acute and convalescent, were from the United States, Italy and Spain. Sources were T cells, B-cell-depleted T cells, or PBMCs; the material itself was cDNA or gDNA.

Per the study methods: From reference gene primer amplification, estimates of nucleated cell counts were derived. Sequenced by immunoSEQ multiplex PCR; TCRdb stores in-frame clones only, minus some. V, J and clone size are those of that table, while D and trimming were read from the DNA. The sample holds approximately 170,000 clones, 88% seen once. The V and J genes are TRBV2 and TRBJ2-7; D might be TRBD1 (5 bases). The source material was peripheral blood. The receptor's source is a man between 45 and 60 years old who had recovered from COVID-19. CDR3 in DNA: TGTGCCAGCAGAGACAGCTACGAGCAGTACTTC. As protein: CASRDSYEQYF.